This T cell receptor beta chain appears in the sequencing data of a study of cytomegalovirus exposure and HLA in healthy donors. Study details: A data release that came early held roughly 80 million unique TCRs from HLA-typed donors.

Trimming removed 3 bases at V and 2 bases at J, with 4 bases between. CDR1 DFQATT and CDR2 SNEGSKA come from the germline V gene (reference sequence). The CDR3 has 11 residues. Primers: 60 Vbeta forward and 13 Jbeta reverse. Here immunoSEQ multiplex PCR was the method, and the copy in TCRdb shows in-frame clones only, minus some. The record lists around 97,000 clones, of which the ten most abundant hold less than 4.5%. Sequenced material: PBMCs. J is TRBJ1-1 and V is TRBV20-1; D unclear. The receptor was isolated from a man in his forties or fifties in good health and CMV-seronegative. For the CDR3, the DNA is TGCAGTGCTAGGGGCAACACTGAAGCTTTCTTT. It yields the protein CSARGNTEAFF.